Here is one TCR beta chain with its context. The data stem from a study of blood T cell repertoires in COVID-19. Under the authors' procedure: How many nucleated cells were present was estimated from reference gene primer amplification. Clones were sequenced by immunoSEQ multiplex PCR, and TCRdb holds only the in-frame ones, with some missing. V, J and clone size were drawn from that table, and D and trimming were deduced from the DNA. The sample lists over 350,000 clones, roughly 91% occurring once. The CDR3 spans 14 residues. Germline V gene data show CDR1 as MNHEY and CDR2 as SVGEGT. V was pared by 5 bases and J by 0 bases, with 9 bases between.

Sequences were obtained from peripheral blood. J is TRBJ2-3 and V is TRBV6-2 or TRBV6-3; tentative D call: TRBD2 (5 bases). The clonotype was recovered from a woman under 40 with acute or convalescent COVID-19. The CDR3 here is CASSTPGSTDTQYF. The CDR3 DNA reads TGTGCCAGCAGTACTCCGGGGAGCACAGATACGCAGTATTTT.